These T cell receptor beta chains were read from a single sample in a study of cytomegalovirus exposure and HLA in healthy donors. The protocol was immunoSEQ multiplex PCR, while the TCRdb copy is restricted to in-frame clones and leaves out a portion. The profile covers around 240,000 clones, with 82% appearing a single time and 5% to 6.5% taken by the ten largest. The sequenced sample consisted of PBMCs. All receptors come from a woman between 40 and 55 years old in good health and CMV-seropositive. Each CDR3 is given with its conserved first and last residue. The D gene is left open where the match is weak. The listing skips clone size in some rows; elsewhere it reads once, few, many or a size class.

CDR3nt: TGCGCCAGCAGTCGAGCGGGTTTCTACGAGCAGTACTTC
CDR3aa: CASSRAGFYEQYF
j_gene: TRBJ2-7
d_gene: .
abundance: .
v_gene: TRBV10-1

CDR3nt: TGTGCCAGCAACTCAAACTCACTAGCGCTGTTTTTT
CDR3aa: CASNSNSLALFF
j_gene: TRBJ2-2
d_gene: .
abundance: .
v_gene: TRBV2

CDR3nt: TGTGCCAGCAGCGTAGGGGAGTCCGTGGGTCTCCTCCACTTT
CDR3aa: CASSVGESVGLLHF
j_gene: TRBJ1-6
d_gene: .
abundance: once
v_gene: TRBV9

CDR3nt: TGTGCCAGCAGTTACTCCAGCGGGAGGGTCCCAGATACGCAGTATTTT
CDR3aa: CASSYSSGRVPDTQYF
j_gene: TRBJ2-3
d_gene: TRBD2
abundance: .
v_gene: TRBV6-5

CDR3nt: TGTGCCAGCAGCTCCGCCTATCGCAGGAGGCCGAAGGGCACCGGGGAGCTGTTTTTT
CDR3aa: CASSSAYRRRPKGTGELFF
j_gene: TRBJ2-2
d_gene: .
abundance: .
v_gene: TRBV12-1

CDR3nt: TGCGCCAGCAGCCCGGACAGGGGACCTTACGAGCAGTACTTC
CDR3aa: CASSPDRGPYEQYF
j_gene: TRBJ2-7
d_gene: TRBD1
abundance: .
v_gene: TRBV5-1

CDR3nt: TGTGCCAGTAGTATCCGGGCAGGGGCATCCAATCAGCCCCAGCATTTT
CDR3aa: CASSIRAGASNQPQHF
j_gene: TRBJ1-5
d_gene: .
abundance: .
v_gene: TRBV19

CDR3nt: TGTGCCACCAGCAGTGGGCCCAGTGGGCAGTACTTC
CDR3aa: CATSSGPSGQYF
j_gene: TRBJ2-5
d_gene: .
abundance: .
v_gene: TRBV15

CDR3nt: TGTGCCAGTAGTATACAGGGCCGCTATAATTCACCCCTCCACTTT
CDR3aa: CASSIQGRYNSPLHF
j_gene: TRBJ1-6
d_gene: .
abundance: .
v_gene: TRBV19

CDR3nt: TGTGCCAGCAGTTTGCACGGGTCGGGAGGGGCTGAAGCTTTCTTT
CDR3aa: CASSLHGSGGAEAFF
j_gene: TRBJ1-1
d_gene: .
abundance: .
v_gene: TRBV28

CDR3nt: TGTGCCAGCTCACCACCGTCCGGGACAGGGGGTTCTGGAAACACCATATATTTT
CDR3aa: CASSPPSGTGGSGNTIYF
j_gene: TRBJ1-3
d_gene: TRBD1
abundance: .
v_gene: TRBV18

CDR3nt: TGTGCCAGCAGCTCACAGGGCCCGGGCACTGAAGCTTTCTTT
CDR3aa: CASSSQGPGTEAFF
j_gene: TRBJ1-1
d_gene: .
abundance: .
v_gene: TRBV7-3

CDR3nt: TGTGCCAGCAGCCCGAGGGGGGGGGCGACCTACGAGCAGTACTTC
CDR3aa: CASSPRGGATYEQYF
j_gene: TRBJ2-7
d_gene: .
abundance: .
v_gene: TRBV9

CDR3nt: TGCGCCAGCAGCCAAGAAACGGTAGCTAACTATGGCTACACCTTC
CDR3aa: CASSQETVANYGYTF
j_gene: TRBJ1-2
d_gene: .
abundance: .
v_gene: TRBV4-1

CDR3nt: TGTTCCAGCACCATTCAGGGGGCTGACACTGAAGCTTTCTTT
CDR3aa: CSSTIQGADTEAFF
j_gene: TRBJ1-1
d_gene: TRBD1
abundance: .
v_gene: TRBV7-9

CDR3nt: TGTGCCAGCAGCGCGTGGGACAGATCTAACTATGGCTACACCTTC
CDR3aa: CASSAWDRSNYGYTF
j_gene: TRBJ1-2
d_gene: TRBD1
abundance: few
v_gene: TRBV7-9

CDR3nt: TGTGCTAGTGGTTCGAATCAGCCCCAGCATTTT
CDR3aa: CASGSNQPQHF
j_gene: TRBJ1-5
d_gene: .
abundance: .
v_gene: TRBV12-5

CDR3nt: TGTGCCAGCAGCTATAGACTAGCGGGAGGGTCAGTAAAAGAGACCCAGTACTTC
CDR3aa: CASSYRLAGGSVKETQYF
j_gene: TRBJ2-5
d_gene: TRBD2
abundance: .
v_gene: TRBV7-2

CDR3nt: TGTGCCTGGAGTGTATCGTGGCCGAATGAGCAGTTCTTC
CDR3aa: CAWSVSWPNEQFF
j_gene: TRBJ2-1
d_gene: .
abundance: .
v_gene: TRBV30

CDR3nt: TGCGCCAGCAGCTTGGCCCCGGGGGCTAACTATGGCTACACCTTC
CDR3aa: CASSLAPGANYGYTF
j_gene: TRBJ1-2
d_gene: .
abundance: .
v_gene: TRBV5-1

CDR3nt: TGTGCCAGCAGCGTAGCTATGGACAGGGTGGCTTTCTTT
CDR3aa: CASSVAMDRVAFF
j_gene: TRBJ1-1
d_gene: TRBD1
abundance: few
v_gene: TRBV9

CDR3nt: TGTGCCAGCAGAGAGGGGGACAGGGGGGACACTGAAGCTTTCTTT
CDR3aa: CASREGDRGDTEAFF
j_gene: TRBJ1-1
d_gene: TRBD1
abundance: .
v_gene: TRBV27

CDR3nt: TGTGCCAGTAGTATGCGGTACACTGGAAACACCATATATTTT
CDR3aa: CASSMRYTGNTIYF
j_gene: TRBJ1-3
d_gene: .
abundance: .
v_gene: TRBV19

CDR3nt: TGCGCCAGCAGCCGACTGACAGGGAGTAATGAAAAACTGTTTTTT
CDR3aa: CASSRLTGSNEKLFF
j_gene: TRBJ1-4
d_gene: TRBD1
abundance: .
v_gene: TRBV5-1

CDR3nt: TGTGCCAGCAGCTCCTTTTTAATCGACAAGTCCTGCAATGAGCAGTTCTTC
CDR3aa: CASSSFLIDKSCNEQFF
j_gene: TRBJ2-1
d_gene: .
abundance: .
v_gene: TRBV21-1